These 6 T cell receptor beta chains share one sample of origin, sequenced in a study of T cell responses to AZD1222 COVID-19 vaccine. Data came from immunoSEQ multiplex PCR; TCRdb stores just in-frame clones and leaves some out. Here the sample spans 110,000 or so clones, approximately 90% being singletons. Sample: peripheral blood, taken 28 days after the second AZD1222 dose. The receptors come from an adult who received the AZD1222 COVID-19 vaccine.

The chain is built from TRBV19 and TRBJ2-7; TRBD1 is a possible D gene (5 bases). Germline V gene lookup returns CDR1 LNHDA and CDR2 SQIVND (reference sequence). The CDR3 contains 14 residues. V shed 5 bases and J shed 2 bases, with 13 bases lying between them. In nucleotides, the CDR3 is TGTGCCAGTAGTTTGGGCCAGGGTCCCTACGAGCAGTACTTC. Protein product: CASSLGQGPYEQYF. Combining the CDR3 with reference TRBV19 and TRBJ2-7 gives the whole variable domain DGGITQSPKYLFRKEGQNVTLSCEQNLNHDAMYWYRQDPGQGLRLIYYSQIVNDFQKGDIAEGYSVSREKKESFPLTVTSAQKNPTAFYLCASSLGQGPYEQYFGPGTRLTVT.

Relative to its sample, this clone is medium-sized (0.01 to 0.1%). The chain's CDR3 is CASSLTETANYGYTF. The CDR3 DNA reads TGTGCCAGCAGCCTAACAGAGACCGCTAACTATGGCTACACCTTC. The chain carries TRBV7-9 and TRBJ1-2; D is unclear. Germline CDR1 is SEHNR and CDR2 is FQNEAQ (reference sequence). The V and J ends lost 5 bases and 0 bases respectively, with 13 bases between them. The CDR3 is 15 residues long. The entire variable domain, with the rest obtained from reference TRBV7-9 and TRBJ1-2, is as follows: DTGVSQNPRHKITKRGQNVTFRCDPISEHNRLYWYRQTLGQGPEFLTYFQNEAQLEKSRLLSDRFSAERPKGSFSTLEIQRTEQGDSAMYLCASSLTETANYGYTFGSGTRLTVV.

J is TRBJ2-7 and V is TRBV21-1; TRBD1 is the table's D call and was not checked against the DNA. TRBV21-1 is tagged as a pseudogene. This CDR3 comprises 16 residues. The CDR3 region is CASSAAPGTGTYEQYF. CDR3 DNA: TGTGCCAGCAGCGCTGCCCCCGGGACAGGAACCTACGAGCAGTACTTC.

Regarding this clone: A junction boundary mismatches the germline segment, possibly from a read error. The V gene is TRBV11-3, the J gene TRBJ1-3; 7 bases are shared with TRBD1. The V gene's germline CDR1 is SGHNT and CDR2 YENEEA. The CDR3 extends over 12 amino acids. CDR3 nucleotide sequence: TGTGCCAGCAGCTGGGGAACAGGGGTCGGGGATTTT. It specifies CASSWGTGVGDF. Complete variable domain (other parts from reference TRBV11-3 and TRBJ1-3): EAGVVQSPRYKIIEKKQPVAFWCNPISGHNTLYWYLQNLGQGPELLIRYENEEAVDDSQLPKDRFSAERLKGVDSTLKIQPAELGDSAVYLCASSWGTGVGDFGEGSWLTVV.

The CDR3 nucleotides read TGTGCCACCAGGGGACAGGGAACCGGGGAGCTGTTTTTT. Its protein is CATRGQGTGELFF. The V call is TRBV24-1, the J call TRBJ2-2; 9 nucleotides agree with TRBD1. Per germline, CDR1 KGHDR and CDR2 SFDVKD. This CDR3 region has 13 residues. The V gene end was trimmed by 7 bases and the J gene end by 5 bases; junction bases not matched to a gene: 1.

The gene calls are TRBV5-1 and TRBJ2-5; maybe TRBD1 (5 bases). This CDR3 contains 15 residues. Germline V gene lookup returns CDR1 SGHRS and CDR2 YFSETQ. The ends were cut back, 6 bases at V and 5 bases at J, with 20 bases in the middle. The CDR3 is CASMQSQAVSETQYF. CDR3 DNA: TGCGCCAGCATGCAATCACAGGCCGTTTCTGAGACCCAGTACTTC.